The table lists the clone carrying this TCR beta chain with a few counts. The data are from a study of blood T cell repertoires in COVID-19. The repertoire was sequenced with immunoSEQ multiplex PCR; TCRdb's copy has only in-frame clones and lacks some. The sample carries approximately 85,000 clones, around 87% recorded once. Germline assignment: CDR1 SGHTA and CDR2 FQGTGA. J gave up 5 bases and V 5 bases, and 8 bases lay outside the gene matches. CDR3 size: 15 residues. The chain links TRBV7-3 to TRBJ2-2; 7 bases are shared with TRBD1. Sequenced material: peripheral blood. The origin of this receptor is a woman between 45 and 60 years old with active or convalescent COVID-19. This CDR3 reads CASSVGQRGTGELFF. In DNA form, the CDR3 reads TGTGCCAGCAGCGTGGGACAGCGCGGAACCGGGGAGCTGTTTTTT.